This T cell receptor (beta chain) was obtained from a study of T cell responses to AZD1222 COVID-19 vaccine. Broader study findings: Possibly, clonal diversity was underestimated; donors were largely white British and included more females. Once two AZD1222 doses were given, Spike-specific TCR breadth and depth went up. Vaccine-associated CD4 TCRs ranged over spike, dominating at 160-218 and 743-854.

Second doses were pooled across both intervals (about 4 or about 12 weeks). Trimming took 3 bases from V and 4 from J; bases not matched to a gene: 9. The V gene's germline CDR1 is KGHSH and CDR2 LQKENI. The CDR3 runs to 16 residues. This table comes from immunoSEQ multiplex PCR, and its TCRdb copy is limited to in-frame clones, with some not included. The sample includes 95,000 to 150,000 clones, approximately 85% of them seen just once. As to this clone: The antigen is not known.

The sequenced sample was peripheral blood, obtained 28 days after the second AZD1222 dose. The TCR was taken from an adult who received the AZD1222 COVID-19 vaccine. The rearrangement links TRBV18 to TRBJ2-4; 7 bases line up with TRBD1. CDR3 loop: CASSPIVGTVKNIQYF. The CDR3 DNA is TGTGCCAGCTCACCGATCGTAGGGACAGTTAAAAACATTCAGTACTTC.